This TCR beta chain was sequenced in a study of PD-L1 blockade in urothelial cancer. Regarding the study as a whole: Patients who had durable benefit saw their tumor-associated blood clones expand more at 3 weeks.

Each PCR received spiked synthetic TCR analog templates. Method: immunoSEQ multiplex PCR; TCRdb's copy keeps in-frame clones and lacks some. This table holds fewer than 60,000 clones, about 81% found once. As for time point: pretreatment peripheral blood. Urothelial carcinoma in patients was locally advanced or metastatic. A total of 1 to 8 samples per patient were collected pretreatment and on-treatment. As to this clone: Its cognate antigen is unknown.

The germline gives CDR1 MNHNS, CDR2 SASEGT. The CDR3 spans 14 residues. J was trimmed by 0 bases and V by 9 bases; bases with no gene match: 8. The source material was PBMCs, sampled around atezolizumab (anti-PD-L1) treatment. The TCR was taken from a man aged 70-80 years with urothelial cancer. J is TRBJ2-7 and V is TRBV6-1; 7 nucleotides match TRBD1. CDR3 coding DNA: TGTGCCAGTGGGACAGCCTCGAGCTCCTACGAGCAGTACTTC. Its protein is CASGTASSSYEQYF.